The present T cell receptor (beta chain) was sequenced within a study of shared clonotypes between healthy human individuals. On the study more broadly: Used for every donor were three CD4 naive, three CD4 memory, two CD8 naive and one CD8 memory plate.

Turning to this clone: Its antigen is still unknown.

Study results and caveats: The study found lower generation probabilities in non-shared clonotypes than in those shared by all four donors.

The naive CD8 population came from CD45RO-negative cells selected for CCR7, without terminally differentiated effector memory CD45RA+ cells. The healthy adult donors were HIV-negative and reported no recent acute infections or vaccinations. The CDR3 is 16 amino acids. The V segment lost 0 bases and the J segment 6 bases; nucleotides outside the gene matches: 7. From germline, CDR1 is SGDLS and CDR2 YYNGEE. Splitting of each subset's genomic DNA was done evenly across several immunoSEQ plates. Here immunoSEQ multiplex PCR was the method, and the copy in TCRdb shows in-frame clones only, minus some. The sample has roughly 2,000,000 clones, roughly 93% seen once.

The sequence was obtained from a man aged 18 to 30 in good health. Some clones in this sample may be carry-over from other donors' samples. The rearrangement uses TRBV9 and TRBJ2-2, with 8 bases aligning to TRBD2. The sample was naive CD8+ T cells from PBMCs. DNA of the CDR3: TGTGCCAGCAGCGTAGGAGGTAGCGGGAAGTCCGGGGAGCTGTTTTTT. Its protein is CASSVGGSGKSGELFF.